This T cell receptor beta chain was captured by sequencing in a study of blood T cell repertoires in COVID-19. Study-wide context: From the United States, Italy and Spain came samples of acute and convalescent COVID-19.

In the authors' workflow: Reference gene primers were amplified, and this amplification served to estimate nucleated cell counts. The protocol was immunoSEQ multiplex PCR, while the TCRdb copy is restricted to in-frame clones and leaves out a portion. V and J calls and clone size are copied from that table; D and trimming were computed from the DNA. The repertoire has fewer than 600,000 clones, about 88% of them found once; the top ten carry roughly 0.92%. Seattle cases were enrolled at active infection and followed longitudinally. Germline V gives CDR1 ENHRY, CDR2 SYGVKD. The length of the CDR3 is 15 residues. The V gene end was trimmed by 6 bases and the J gene end by 2 bases; junction bases not matched to a gene: 6.

The clonotype comes from a man aged 18 to 29 with COVID-19, enrolled during active disease. Sequencing used peripheral blood. The rearrangement uses TRBV10-3 and TRBJ2-3, with 9 positions matching TRBD2. As DNA, the CDR3 is TGTGCCATCAGCCGACTAGCGGAGCCCACAGATACGCAGTATTTT. This translates into CAISRLAEPTDTQYF.